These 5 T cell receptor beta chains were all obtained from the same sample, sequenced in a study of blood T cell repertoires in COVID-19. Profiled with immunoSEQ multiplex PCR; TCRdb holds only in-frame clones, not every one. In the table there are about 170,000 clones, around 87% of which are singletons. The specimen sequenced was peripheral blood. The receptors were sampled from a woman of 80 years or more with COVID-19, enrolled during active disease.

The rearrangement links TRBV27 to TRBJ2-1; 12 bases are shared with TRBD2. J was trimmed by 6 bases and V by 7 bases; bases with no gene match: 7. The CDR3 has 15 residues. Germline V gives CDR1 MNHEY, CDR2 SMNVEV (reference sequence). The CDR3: CASNDLAGGVNEQFF. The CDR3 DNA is TGTGCCAGCAACGACCTAGCGGGGGGGGTCAATGAGCAGTTCTTC.

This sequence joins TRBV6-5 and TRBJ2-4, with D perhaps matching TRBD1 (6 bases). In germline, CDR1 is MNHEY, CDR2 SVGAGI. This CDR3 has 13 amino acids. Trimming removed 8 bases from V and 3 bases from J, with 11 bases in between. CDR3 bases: TGTGCCAGCGCACAGGGAGTCAAAAACATTCAGTACTTC. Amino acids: CASAQGVKNIQYF.

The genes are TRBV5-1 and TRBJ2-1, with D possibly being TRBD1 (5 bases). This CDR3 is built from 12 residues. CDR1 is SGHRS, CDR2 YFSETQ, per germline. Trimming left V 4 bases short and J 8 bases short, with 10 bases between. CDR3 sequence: CASSLTEYEQFF. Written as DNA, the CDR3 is TGCGCCAGCAGCCTGACAGAGTATGAGCAGTTCTTC.

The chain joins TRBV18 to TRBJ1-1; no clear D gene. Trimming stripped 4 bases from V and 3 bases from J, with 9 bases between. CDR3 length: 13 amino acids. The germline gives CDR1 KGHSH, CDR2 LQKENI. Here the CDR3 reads CASSRIGDTEAFF. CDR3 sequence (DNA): TGTGCCAGCTCACGAATCGGGGACACTGAAGCTTTCTTT. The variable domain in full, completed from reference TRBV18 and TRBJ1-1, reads NAGVMQNPRHLVRRRGQEARLRCSPMKGHSHVYWYRQLPEEGLKFMVYLQKENIIDESGMPKERFSAEFPKEGPSILRIQQVVRGDSAAYFCASSRIGDTEAFFGQGTRLTVV.

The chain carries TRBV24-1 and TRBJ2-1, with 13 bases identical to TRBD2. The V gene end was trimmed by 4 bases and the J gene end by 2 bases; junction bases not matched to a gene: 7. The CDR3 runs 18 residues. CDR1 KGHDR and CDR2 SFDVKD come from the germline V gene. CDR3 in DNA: TGTGCCACCAGTGACTCACTAGCGGGAGGGAGGGCCTACAATGAGCAGTTCTTC. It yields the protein CATSDSLAGGRAYNEQFF.